One T cell receptor (beta chain) is described in this entry. V lost 0 bases and J lost 10, with 7 bases in between. The CDR3 is 12 amino acids. The germline V gene has CDR1 LGHNA and CDR2 YSLEER. One entry per CDR3 protein results from TCRdb running MiXCR on the 5' RACE reads. The repertoire holds a few hundred thousand distinct CDR3 sequences, approximately 12% seen once, with 2.5% to 4% in the top ten. The data originate from a study of T cells after yellow fever vaccination. The sample in question was CD4+ T cells sorted from PBMCs, obtained 15 days after the yellow fever booster vaccination. The rearrangement joins TRBV4-3 to TRBJ2-1; D is unresolved. The sequence was obtained from a man between 18 and 29 years old who received the YFV17D yellow fever vaccine. The DNA for the CDR3 is TGCGCCAGCAGCCAAGATAACCGCGAGCAGTTCTTC. Amino acids: CASSQDNREQFF.